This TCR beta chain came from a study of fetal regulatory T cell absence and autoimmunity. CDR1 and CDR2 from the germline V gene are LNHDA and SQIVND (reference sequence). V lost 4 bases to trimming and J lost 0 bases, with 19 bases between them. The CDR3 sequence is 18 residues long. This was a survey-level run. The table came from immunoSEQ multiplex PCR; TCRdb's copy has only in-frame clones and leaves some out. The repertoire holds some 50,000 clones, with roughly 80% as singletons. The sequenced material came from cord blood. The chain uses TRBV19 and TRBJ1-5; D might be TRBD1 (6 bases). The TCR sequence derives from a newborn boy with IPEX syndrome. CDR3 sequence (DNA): TGTGCCAGTAGTAGGAAAACAGGGAACCGGTATAGCAATCAGCCCCAGCATTTT. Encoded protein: CASSRKTGNRYSNQPQHF. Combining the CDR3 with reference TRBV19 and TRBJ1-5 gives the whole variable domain DGGITQSPKYLFRKEGQNVTLSCEQNLNHDAMYWYRQDPGQGLRLIYYSQIVNDFQKGDIAEGYSVSREKKESFPLTVTSAQKNPTAFYLCASSRKTGNRYSNQPQHFGDGTRLSIL.